This record looks at one T cell receptor (beta chain) sequence and its context. Its antigen remains unidentified. This sample also contains other DNA sequences that code for the same CDR3. CDR3 size: 11 residues. Looked up from germline, CDR1 is MDHEN and CDR2 is SYDVKM. Trimming removed 6 bases at V and 3 bases at J, with 6 bases between. Using immunoSEQ multiplex PCR, the repertoire was profiled, and TCRdb retains in-frame clones only, with some absent. Of some 80,000 clones listed, roughly 94% were seen once; the top ten hold 0.69%. These data originate in a study of cytomegalovirus exposure and HLA in healthy donors. Whole-study results and caveats: Per published reports, the classifier diagnosed cytomegalovirus status with high specificity and sensitivity. In vitro checks showed that a few CMV-associated chains really do target CMV antigens. A subsequent analysis found that TCR clusters from the first cohort also tended to co-occur in the approximately 120 validation repertoires, with 90% to 95% of cluster scores above 0.

The study drew the donors from its roughly 120-subject validation cohort, separate from the 666-subject first cohort. The sequence was obtained from a woman aged 18-29 years in good health and CMV-seronegative. Input material: PBMCs. V gene TRBV28 combines with J gene TRBJ2-7; no reliable D call. The CDR3 here is CASSPGYEQYF. The CDR3 nucleotides read TGTGCCAGCAGCCCCGGCTACGAGCAGTACTTC.